This T cell receptor beta chain was identified in a study of blood T cell repertoires in COVID-19. Across the study: From the United States, Italy and Spain came samples of acute and convalescent COVID-19. The analysed material was cDNA or gDNA that came from T cells, B-cell-depleted T cells, or PBMCs.

V lost 5 bases and J 0 bases, leaving 19 bases between the germline ends. Per germline, CDR1 SEHNR and CDR2 FQNEAQ (reference sequence). The CDR3 covers 17 residues. Method: immunoSEQ multiplex PCR; TCRdb's copy keeps in-frame clones and lacks some. Of 55,000 to 65,000 clones in the sample, nearly 90% are singletons; the top ten hold around 40%. During active infection, Seattle patients enrolled and were then monitored through disease. Sequencing was performed on peripheral blood. The rearrangement links TRBV7-9 to TRBJ2-5; D gene unclear. The sequence was obtained from a woman in her sixties with COVID-19, enrolled during active disease. The CDR3 DNA sequence: TGTGCCAGCAGCGAACCCCTAAGCCTTGCGCACCAAGAGACCCAGTACTTC. This encodes CASSEPLSLAHQETQYF. Variable domain in full (rest from reference TRBV7-9 and TRBJ2-5): DTGVSQNPRHKITKRGQNVTFRCDPISEHNRLYWYRQTLGQGPEFLTYFQNEAQLEKSRLLSDRFSAERPKGSFSTLEIQRTEQGDSAMYLCASSEPLSLAHQETQYFGPGTRLLVL.